These 7 T cell receptor beta chains were all obtained from the same sample, sequenced in a study of T cells in Graves' hyperthyroidism and ophthalmopathy. TCR beta CDR3 region amplification was performed from RNA transcripts. HTBI primers were used for first-round RT-PCR of the TCR CDR3. From the multiplex PCR reads, TCRdb called clonotypes with MiXCR, one entry per CDR3 protein. Of 460,000 or so distinct CDR3 sequences detected, approximately 15% appear once; the ten largest clones hold around a sixth. The sample comprised blood. These receptors originate from a woman aged 18-35 years with Graves' hyperthyroidism.

Ten or more counts support this clonotype. This rearrangement joins TRBV7-9 to TRBJ2-5; no clear D. This CDR3 is 14 amino acids long. V shed 5 bases and J shed 2 bases, with 12 bases lying between them. From germline, CDR1 is SEHNR and CDR2 FQNEAQ (reference sequence). CDR3 sequence (DNA): TGTGCCAGCAGCCCTCCTGGCCGGCAAGAGACCCAGTACTTC. Translated, it gives CASSPPGRQETQYF.

This clonotype was seen ten or more times. The chain couples TRBV27 to TRBJ2-5; D unresolved. Per germline, CDR1 MNHEY and CDR2 SMNVEV (reference sequence). There are 12 residues in the CDR3. V was cut by 8 bases and J by 5 bases, with 12 bases left in between. DNA for the CDR3: TGTGCCAGCCGCGGCCAATCCGAGACCCAGTACTTC. Its translation: CASRGQSETQYF.

In its sample, this clonotype was seen many times. This chain joins TRBV11-3 and TRBJ2-2; D remains unclear. V was clipped by 0 bases and J by 0 bases, with 11 bases between them. This CDR3 spans 17 amino acids. Germline V lookup: CDR1 SGHNT, CDR2 YENEEA. The CDR3, as DNA: TGTGCCAGCAGCTTAGATTCGCCTAGAACGAACACCGGGGAGCTGTTTTTT. Its protein product is CASSLDSPRTNTGELFF.

This clonotype has ten or more counts. The chain employs TRBV24-1 and TRBJ2-3, with D possibly TRBD2 on 6 matching bases. The germline V gene has CDR1 KGHDR and CDR2 SFDVKD. Trimming took off 4 bases at V and 2 bases at J, with 18 bases between the two ends. This CDR3 comprises 17 residues. The CDR3 region is CATSDPTPGAATDTQYF. The CDR3 DNA sequence: TGTGCCACCAGTGACCCTACCCCGGGAGCAGCCACAGATACGCAGTATTTT.

This clonotype was observed at least ten times. The chain is built from TRBV27 and TRBJ2-7; no firm D call. Deletions cut 7 bases from V and 6 bases from J, with 19 bases between. The CDR3 loop spans 14 amino acids. Germline V lookup: CDR1 MNHEY, CDR2 SMNVEV (reference sequence). DNA for the CDR3: TGTGCCAGCAACGCTAACCCAGTTTTTGGCGAGCAGTACTTC. It is translated as CASNANPVFGEQYF.

A remark on this clonotype: This clone may be a read error of a much larger clone one base away. This chain links TRBV5-5 with TRBJ2-7; D is uncertain. V was clipped by 2 bases and J by 0 bases, with 12 bases between them. The CDR3 spans 15 residues. Germline lookup yields CDR1 SGHKS and CDR2 YYEKEE (reference sequence). CDR3 DNA: TGTGCCAGCAGCTTAGGCGGAGAAAGCTCCTACGAGCAGTACGTC. Its protein is CASSLGGESSYEQYV.

This clonotype was seen at least ten times. The chain couples TRBV2 to TRBJ1-5; 7 bases agree with TRBD1. This CDR3 spans 12 amino acids. CDR1 and CDR2 (germline): SNHLY, FYNNEI. V was pared by 7 bases and J by 5 bases, with 2 bases of the junction left unmatched. The CDR3 protein is CASNRGDQPQHF. The CDR3 coding sequence is TGTGCCAGCAACAGGGGAGATCAGCCCCAGCATTTT.